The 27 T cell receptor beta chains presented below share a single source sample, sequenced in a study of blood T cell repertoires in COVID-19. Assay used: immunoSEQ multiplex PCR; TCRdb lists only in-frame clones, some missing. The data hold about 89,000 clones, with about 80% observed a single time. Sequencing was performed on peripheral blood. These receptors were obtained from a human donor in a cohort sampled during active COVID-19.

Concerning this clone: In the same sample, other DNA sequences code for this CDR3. CDR3 in DNA: TGTGCCAGCAGCTTAGCGGGGGGGAGCACAGATACGCAGTATTTT. It yields the protein CASSLAGGSTDTQYF. The chain combines TRBV7-3 with TRBJ2-3, with 9 nucleotides matching TRBD2. Germline lookup yields CDR1 SGHTA and CDR2 FQGTGA. V was clipped by 2 bases and J by 0 bases; unmatched bases: 0. The CDR3 is 15 amino acids.

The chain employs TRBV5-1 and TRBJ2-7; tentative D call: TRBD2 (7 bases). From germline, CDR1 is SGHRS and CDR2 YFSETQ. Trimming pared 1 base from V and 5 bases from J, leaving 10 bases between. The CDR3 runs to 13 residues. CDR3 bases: TGCGCCAGCAGCTTGCGGGGGGCGCACGAGCAGTACTTC. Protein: CASSLRGAHEQYF.

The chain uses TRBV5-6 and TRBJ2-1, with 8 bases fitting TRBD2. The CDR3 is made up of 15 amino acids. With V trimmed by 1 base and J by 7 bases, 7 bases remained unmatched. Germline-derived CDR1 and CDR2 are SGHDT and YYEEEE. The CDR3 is CASSLFGTRTNEQFF. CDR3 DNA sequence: TGTGCCAGCAGCTTGTTTGGGACTAGGACAAATGAGCAGTTCTTC.

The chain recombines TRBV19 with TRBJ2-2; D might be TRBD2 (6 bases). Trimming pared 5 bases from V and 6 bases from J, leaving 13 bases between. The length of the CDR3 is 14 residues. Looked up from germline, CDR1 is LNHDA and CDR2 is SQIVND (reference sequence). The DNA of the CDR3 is TGTGCCAGTAGTGAGCAGGGAGGCCCCGGGGAGCTGTTTTTT. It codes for CASSEQGGPGELFF.

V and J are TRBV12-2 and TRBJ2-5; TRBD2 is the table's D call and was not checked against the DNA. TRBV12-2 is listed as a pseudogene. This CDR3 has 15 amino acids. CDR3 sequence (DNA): TGTGCAAGTCGCTTTTGGAGGGTCGAAGGAGAGACCCAGTACTTC. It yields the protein CASRFWRVEGETQYF.

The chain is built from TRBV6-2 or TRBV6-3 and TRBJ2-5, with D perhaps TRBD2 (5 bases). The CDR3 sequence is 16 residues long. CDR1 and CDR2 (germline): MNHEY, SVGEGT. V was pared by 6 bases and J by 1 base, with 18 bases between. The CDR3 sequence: CASSPNLLVRQETQYF. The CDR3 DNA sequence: TGTGCCAGCAGCCCCAACCTACTAGTTCGCCAAGAGACCCAGTACTTC.

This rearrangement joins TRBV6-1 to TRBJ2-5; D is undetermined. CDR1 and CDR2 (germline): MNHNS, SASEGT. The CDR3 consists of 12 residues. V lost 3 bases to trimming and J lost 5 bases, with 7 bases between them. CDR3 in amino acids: CASSDSIETQYF. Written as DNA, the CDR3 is TGTGCCAGCAGTGACAGTATTGAGACCCAGTACTTC.

The CDR3 reads CASSLGASGTGELFF. The CDR3 DNA reads TGTGCCAGCAGTTTAGGTGCCTCAGGGACCGGGGAGCTGTTTTTT. The gene calls are TRBV28 and TRBJ2-2, with D tentatively TRBD1 (5 bases). Trimming took 2 bases from V and 5 from J, leaving 12 bases between them. Germline V lookup: CDR1 MDHEN, CDR2 SYDVKM. This CDR3 has 15 residues.

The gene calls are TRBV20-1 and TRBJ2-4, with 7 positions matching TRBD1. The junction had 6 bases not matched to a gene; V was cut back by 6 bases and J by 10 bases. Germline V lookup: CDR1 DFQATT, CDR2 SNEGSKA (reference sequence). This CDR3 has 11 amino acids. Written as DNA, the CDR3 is TGCAGTGCCAGGGACAGAATTATTCAGTACTTC. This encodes CSARDRIIQYF.

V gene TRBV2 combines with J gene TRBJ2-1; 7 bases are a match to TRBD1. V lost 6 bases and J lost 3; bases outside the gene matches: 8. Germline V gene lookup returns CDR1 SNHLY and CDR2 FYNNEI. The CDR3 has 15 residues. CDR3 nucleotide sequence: TGTGCCAGCAGCTCCGGGACAGCTAACTACAATGAGCAGTTCTTC. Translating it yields CASSSGTANYNEQFF.

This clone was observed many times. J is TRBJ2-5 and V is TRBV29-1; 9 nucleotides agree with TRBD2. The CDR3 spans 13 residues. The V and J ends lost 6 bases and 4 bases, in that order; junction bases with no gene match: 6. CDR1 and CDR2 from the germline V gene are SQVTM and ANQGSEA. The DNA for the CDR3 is TGCAGCGTACCAGCGGGAGGAGGAGAGACCCAGTACTTC. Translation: CSVPAGGGETQYF.

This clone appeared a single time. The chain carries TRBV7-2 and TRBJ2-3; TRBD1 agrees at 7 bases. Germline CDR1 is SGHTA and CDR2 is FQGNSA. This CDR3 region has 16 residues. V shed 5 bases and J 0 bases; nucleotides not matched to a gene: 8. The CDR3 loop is CASSTWTGASTDTQYF. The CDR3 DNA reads TGTGCCAGCAGCACCTGGACAGGAGCTAGCACAGATACGCAGTATTTT.

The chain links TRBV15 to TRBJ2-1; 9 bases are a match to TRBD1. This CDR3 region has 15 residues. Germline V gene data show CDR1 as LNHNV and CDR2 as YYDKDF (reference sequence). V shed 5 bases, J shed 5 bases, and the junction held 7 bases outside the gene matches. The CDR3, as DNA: TGTGCCACCAGCCTATCGGGACAGGGACACAATGAGCAGTTCTTC. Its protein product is CATSLSGQGHNEQFF. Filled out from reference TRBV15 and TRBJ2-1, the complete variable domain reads DAMVIQNPRYQVTQFGKPVTLSCSQTLNHNVMYWYQQKSSQAPKLLFHYYDKDFNNEADTPDNFQSRRPNTSFCFLDIRSPGLGDTAMYLCATSLSGQGHNEQFFGPGTRLTVL.

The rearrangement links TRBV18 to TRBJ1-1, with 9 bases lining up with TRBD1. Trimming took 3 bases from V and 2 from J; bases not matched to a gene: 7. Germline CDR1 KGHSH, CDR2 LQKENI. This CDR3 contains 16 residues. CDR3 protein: CASSPQTGGTNTEAFF. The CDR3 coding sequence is TGTGCCAGCTCACCGCAGACAGGGGGGACTAACACTGAAGCTTTCTTT.

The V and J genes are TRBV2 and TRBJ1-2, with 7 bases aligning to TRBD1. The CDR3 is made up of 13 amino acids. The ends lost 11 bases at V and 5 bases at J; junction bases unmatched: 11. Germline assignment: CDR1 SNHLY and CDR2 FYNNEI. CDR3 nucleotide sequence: TGTGCCGGCGACTCGAAGACAGGGTATGGCTACACCTTC. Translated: CAGDSKTGYGYTF.

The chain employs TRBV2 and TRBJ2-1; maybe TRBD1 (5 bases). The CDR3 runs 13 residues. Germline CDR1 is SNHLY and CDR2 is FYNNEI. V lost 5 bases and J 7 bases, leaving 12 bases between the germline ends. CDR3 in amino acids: CASSRQGFNEQFF. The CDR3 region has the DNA TGTGCCAGCAGTCGTCAGGGTTTTAATGAGCAGTTCTTC.

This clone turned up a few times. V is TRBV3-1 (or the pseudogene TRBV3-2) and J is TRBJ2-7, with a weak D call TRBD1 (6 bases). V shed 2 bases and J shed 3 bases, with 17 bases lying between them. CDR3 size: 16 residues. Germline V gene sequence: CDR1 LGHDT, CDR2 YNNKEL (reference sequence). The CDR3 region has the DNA TGTGCCAGCAGCCAATCTGCCTCGGGACACCTCTACGAGCAGTACTTC. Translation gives CASSQSASGHLYEQYF.

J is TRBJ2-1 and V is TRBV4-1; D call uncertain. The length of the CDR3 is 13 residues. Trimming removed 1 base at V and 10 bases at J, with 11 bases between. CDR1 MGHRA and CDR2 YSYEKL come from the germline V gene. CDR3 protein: CASSQAAQREQFF. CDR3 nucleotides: TGCGCCAGCAGCCAAGCAGCGCAGAGGGAGCAGTTCTTC.

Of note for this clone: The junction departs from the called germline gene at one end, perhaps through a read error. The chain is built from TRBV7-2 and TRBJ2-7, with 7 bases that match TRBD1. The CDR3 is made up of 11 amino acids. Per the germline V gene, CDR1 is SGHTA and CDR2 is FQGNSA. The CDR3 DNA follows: TGTGCCAGCAGCGCCCGGACAGGTCCCTCCTTC. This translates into CASSARTGPSF. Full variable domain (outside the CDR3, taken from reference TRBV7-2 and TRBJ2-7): GAGVSQSPSNKVTEKGKDVELRCDPISGHTALYWYRQSLGQGLEFLIYFQGNSAPDKSGLPSDRFSAERTGGSVSTLTIQRTQQEDSAVYLCASSARTGPSFGPGTRLTVT.

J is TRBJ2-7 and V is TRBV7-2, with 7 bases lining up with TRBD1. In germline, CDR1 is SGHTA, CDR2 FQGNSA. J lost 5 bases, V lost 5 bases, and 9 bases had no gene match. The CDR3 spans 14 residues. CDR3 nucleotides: TGTGCCAGCAGCACCACAGGGGTTTTCCACGAGCAGTACTTC. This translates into CASSTTGVFHEQYF. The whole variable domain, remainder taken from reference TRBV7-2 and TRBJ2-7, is GAGVSQSPSNKVTEKGKDVELRCDPISGHTALYWYRQSLGQGLEFLIYFQGNSAPDKSGLPSDRFSAERTGGSVSTLTIQRTQQEDSAVYLCASSTTGVFHEQYFGPGTRLTVT.

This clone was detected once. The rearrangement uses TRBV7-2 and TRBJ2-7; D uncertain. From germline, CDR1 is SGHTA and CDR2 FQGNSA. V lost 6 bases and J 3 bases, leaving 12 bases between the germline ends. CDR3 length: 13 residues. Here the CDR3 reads CASRSGVGYEQYF. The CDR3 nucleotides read TGTGCCAGCAGGTCAGGTGTGGGCTACGAGCAGTACTTC.

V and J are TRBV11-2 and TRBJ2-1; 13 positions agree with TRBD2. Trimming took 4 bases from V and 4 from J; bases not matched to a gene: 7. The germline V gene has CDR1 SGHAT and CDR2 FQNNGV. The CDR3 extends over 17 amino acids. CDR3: CASSSRQTSGGYNEQFF. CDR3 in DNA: TGTGCCAGCAGCTCACGGCAGACTAGCGGGGGGTACAATGAGCAGTTCTTC.

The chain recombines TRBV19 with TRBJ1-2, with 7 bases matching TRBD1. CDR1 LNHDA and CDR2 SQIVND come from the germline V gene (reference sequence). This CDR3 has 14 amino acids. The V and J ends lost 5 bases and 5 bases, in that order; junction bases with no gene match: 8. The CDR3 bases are TGTGCCAGTAGTTCTCTCACAGGGGAATATGGCTACACCTTC. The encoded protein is CASSSLTGEYGYTF.

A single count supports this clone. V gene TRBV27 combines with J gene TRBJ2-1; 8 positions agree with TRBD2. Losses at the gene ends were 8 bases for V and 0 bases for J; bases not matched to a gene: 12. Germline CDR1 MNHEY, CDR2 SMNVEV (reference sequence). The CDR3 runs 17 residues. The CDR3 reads CASVGRLALSSYNEQFF. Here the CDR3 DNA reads TGTGCCAGCGTGGGGAGACTAGCGTTGAGCTCCTACAATGAGCAGTTCTTC.

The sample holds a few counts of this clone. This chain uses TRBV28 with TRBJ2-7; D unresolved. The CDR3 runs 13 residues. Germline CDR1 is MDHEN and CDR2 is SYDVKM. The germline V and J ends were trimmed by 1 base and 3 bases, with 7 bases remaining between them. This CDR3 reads CASSLFGGYEQYF. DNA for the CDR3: TGTGCCAGCAGTTTATTCGGCGGCTACGAGCAGTACTTC.

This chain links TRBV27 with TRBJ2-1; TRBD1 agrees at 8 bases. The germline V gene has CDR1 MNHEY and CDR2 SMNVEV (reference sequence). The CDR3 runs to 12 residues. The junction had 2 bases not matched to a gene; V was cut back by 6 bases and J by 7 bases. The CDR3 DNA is TGTGCCAGCAGGGACAGGGTTAATGAGCAGTTCTTC. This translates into CASRDRVNEQFF.

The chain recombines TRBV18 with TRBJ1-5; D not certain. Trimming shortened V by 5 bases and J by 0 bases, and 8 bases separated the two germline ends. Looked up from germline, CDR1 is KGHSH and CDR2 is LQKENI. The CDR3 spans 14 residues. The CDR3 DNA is TGTGCCAGCTCATCAGAAAATAGCAATCAGCCCCAGCATTTT. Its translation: CASSSENSNQPQHF. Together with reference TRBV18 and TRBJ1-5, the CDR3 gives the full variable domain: NAGVMQNPRHLVRRRGQEARLRCSPMKGHSHVYWYRQLPEEGLKFMVYLQKENIIDESGMPKERFSAEFPKEGPSILRIQQVVRGDSAAYFCASSSENSNQPQHFGDGTRLSIL.